The 32 T cell receptor beta chains below all came from one sample that was sequenced in a study of T cell repertoires in cytomegalovirus infection (dated by TCRdb to the late 2010s). These receptors lack a known antigen. The sample's treatment or condition label is to be understood as: in vitro stimulation with specific CMV peptide epitopes to enrich CMV-specific T cells. The sample was run on an Illumina HiSeq 1500. TCRdb reprocessing: public reads trimmed at Q25 with fastp, clones called with MiXCR, in-frame beta chains kept. Each entry is one CDR3 protein sequence, shown with its most common DNA and genes. This sample holds approximately 300,000 distinct CDR3 sequences; 20% to 30% were observed only once. The top ten clonotypes cover roughly 14% of the sample. The sample in question was cultured PBMCs, obtained from culture after CMV antigen stimulation. These receptors were collected from a human donor in good health (CMV status not recorded). Some clones in this sample may be carry-over from other donors' samples.

This clonotype was seen a few times. The chain couples TRBV7-2 to TRBJ2-3, with D possibly being TRBD2 (5 bases). Germline V lookup: CDR1 SGHTA, CDR2 FQGNSA. V gave up 5 bases and J gave up 3 bases, with 15 bases separating them. This CDR3 has 15 residues. This CDR3 is CASSQRRVRTDTQYF. Written as DNA, the CDR3 is TGTGCCAGCAGCCAAAGGCGGGTGAGGACAGATACGCAGTATTTT.

This clonotype was observed a few times. This chain links TRBV12-3 or TRBV12-4 with TRBJ2-5; D is uncertain. V gave up 3 bases and J gave up 4 bases, with 12 bases separating them. This CDR3 is built from 14 residues. CDR3 protein: CASSFRSTRETQYF. For the CDR3, the DNA is TGTGCCAGCAGTTTTAGGTCCACACGAGAGACCCAGTACTTC.

This clonotype appeared many times. This sequence joins TRBV7-2 and TRBJ1-2; D possibly corresponds to TRBD1 (5 bases). V was pared by 5 bases and J by 4 bases, with 8 bases between. CDR3 length: 12 amino acids. Germline V gene sequence: CDR1 SGHTA, CDR2 FQGNSA. CDR3 protein: CASSRTSYGYTF. The CDR3 nucleotides are TGTGCCAGCAGCAGGACAAGCTATGGCTACACCTTC.

This clonotype has just a few counts. The chain links TRBV4-1 to TRBJ2-7, with D maybe TRBD1 (6 bases). This CDR3 comprises 16 residues. V lost 2 bases and J lost 3, with 17 bases in between. The V gene's germline CDR1 is MGHRA and CDR2 YSYEKL. CDR3 residues: CASSQPGQQLGYEQYF. The CDR3 region has the DNA TGCGCCAGCAGCCAACCCGGACAGCAGTTGGGCTACGAGCAGTACTTC.

The chain combines TRBV6-2 or TRBV6-3 with TRBJ1-1; D may be TRBD1 (6 bases). The CDR3 has 18 amino acids. Per germline, CDR1 MNHEY and CDR2 SVGEGT. V lost 6 bases and J 0 bases, leaving 23 bases between the germline ends. The CDR3 DNA follows: TGTGCCAGCAGCAAAGGACAGAAGGCGAAGTATGTGAACACTGAAGCTTTCTTT. As protein: CASSKGQKAKYVNTEAFF.

The chain has TRBV5-6 and TRBJ2-1; no clear D. Trimming removed 3 bases at V and 3 bases at J, with 13 bases between. The CDR3 runs 15 residues. Germline lookup yields CDR1 SGHDT and CDR2 YYEEEE. DNA for the CDR3: TGTGCCAGCAGCTCGGTAAACGCCTTCTACAATGAGCAGTTCTTC. As protein: CASSSVNAFYNEQFF. Looking up the rest from reference TRBV5-6 and TRBJ2-1 gives the full variable domain: DAGVTQSPTHLIKTRGQQVTLRCSPKSGHDTVSWYQQALGQGPQFIFQYYEEEERQRGNFPDRFSGHQFPNYSSELNVNALLLGDSALYLCASSSVNAFYNEQFFGPGTRLTVL.

The chain is built from TRBV3-1 and TRBJ1-1; D gene ambiguous. This CDR3 has 15 amino acids. Trimming took 0 bases from V and 4 from J, leaving 12 bases between them. CDR1 and CDR2 from the germline V gene are LGHDT and YNNKEL (reference sequence). CDR3 protein: CASSQDPPLGTEAFF. In nucleotides, the CDR3 is TGTGCCAGCAGCCAAGATCCCCCCCTGGGCACTGAAGCTTTCTTT.

The chain joins TRBV19 to TRBJ2-1; 13 nucleotides match TRBD2. The germline gives CDR1 LNHDA, CDR2 SQIVND (reference sequence). The CDR3 has 15 residues. The ends lost 4 bases at V and 8 bases at J; junction bases unmatched: 5. In nucleotides, the CDR3 is TGTGCCAGTAGTAGGGGACTAGCGGGAATCGATGAGCAGTTCTTC. This encodes CASSRGLAGIDEQFF.

This clonotype showed up many times. CDR3 residues: CASSLVGGGQPQHF. CDR3 coding DNA: TGTGCCAGCAGCTTAGTAGGGGGCGGCCAGCCCCAGCATTTT. The V call is TRBV7-8, the J call TRBJ1-5; 7 bases line up with TRBD1. The junction had 4 bases not matched to a gene; V was cut back by 1 base and J by 7 bases. Germline loops: CDR1 SGHVS, CDR2 FQNEAQ. This CDR3 comprises 14 residues.

J is TRBJ1-1 and V is TRBV12-3 or TRBV12-4, with D tentatively TRBD1 (6 bases). Between the trimmed V and J ends, which lost 7 bases and 4 bases, there was a span of 13 bases. The CDR3 length is 13 residues. CDR3 amino acids: CASKSGVGTEAFF. The CDR3 region has the DNA TGTGCCAGCAAATCAGGGGTGGGCACTGAAGCTTTCTTT.

In this sample, this clonotype turned up a few times. This rearrangement joins TRBV19 to TRBJ1-4; TRBD1 is a possible D gene (6 bases). Germline V gives CDR1 LNHDA, CDR2 SQIVND (reference sequence). The CDR3 totals 15 residues. V gave up 5 bases and J gave up 8 bases, with 18 bases separating them. For the CDR3, the DNA is TGTGCCAGTAGTCCGGACGGGACAAGGAGGGAAAAACTGTTTTTT. Translated, it gives CASSPDGTRREKLFF.

The genes are TRBV6-5 and TRBJ1-1, with no clear D. Germline CDR1 and CDR2: MNHEY and SVGAGI. The CDR3 contains 13 residues. V lost 4 bases to trimming and J lost 5 bases, with 11 bases between them. The CDR3 loop is CASSSPADTEAFF. The CDR3 DNA follows: TGTGCCAGCAGTTCCCCCGCAGATACTGAAGCTTTCTTT.

CDR3 sequence reads: CASSGTDNSPLHF. In DNA, the CDR3 is TGTGCCAGCAGCGGAACGGATAATTCACCCCTCCACTTT. The rearrangement uses TRBV12-3 or TRBV12-4 and TRBJ1-6; D remains ambiguous. Trimming shortened V by 6 bases and J by 5 bases, and 8 bases separated the two germline ends. The CDR3 runs 13 residues.

The J gene is TRBJ2-7, the V gene TRBV5-6; 8 bases line up with TRBD1. CDR3 length: 16 residues. Germline V CDR1 and CDR2: SGHDT, YYEEEE. With V trimmed by 5 bases and J by 0 bases, 10 bases remained unmatched. CDR3 nucleotides: TGTGCCAGCAGGTCGAGACCAGGGGGCTCCTCCTACGAGCAGTACTTC. Translation gives CASRSRPGGSSYEQYF.

The chain joins TRBV7-9 to TRBJ2-1; possible D gene TRBD2, 7 bases. Looked up from germline, CDR1 is SEHNR and CDR2 is FQNEAQ (reference sequence). The CDR3 has 17 amino acids. The V and J ends lost 6 bases and 0 bases respectively, with 18 bases between them. The DNA for the CDR3 is TGTGCCAGCAGTTCCCGAGCCGCGGGGGCCTCCTACAATGAGCAGTTCTTC. Encoded protein: CASSSRAAGASYNEQFF.

This chain links TRBV20-1 with TRBJ1-1; 9 positions agree with TRBD1. Germline CDR1 is DFQATT and CDR2 is SNEGSKA (reference sequence). V shed 7 bases, J shed 4 bases, and the junction held 7 bases outside the gene matches. The CDR3 covers 13 residues. The CDR3 coding sequence is TGCAGTGAGTCGACAGGGGGTTTCACTGAAGCTTTCTTT. Amino acids: CSESTGGFTEAFF.

For this clonotype: The junction and the germline gene differ at one end; a read error may be behind it. The chain employs TRBV7-3 and TRBJ2-3, with D perhaps matching TRBD2 (6 bases). This CDR3 region has 13 residues. Germline V gives CDR1 SGHTA, CDR2 FQGTGA. The CDR3 here is CASCLGGTDTQYF. Here the CDR3 DNA reads TGTGCCAGCTGCTTGGGAGGTACAGATACGCAGTATTTT. The full variable domain, rest sourced from reference TRBV7-3 and TRBJ2-3, is GAGVSQTPSNKVTEKGKYVELRCDPISGHTALYWYRQSLGQGPEFLIYFQGTGAADDSGLPNDRFFAVRPEGSVSTLKIQRTERGDSAVYLCASCLGGTDTQYFGPGTRLTVL.

This clonotype showed up just a few times. V usage is TRBV20-1 and J usage is TRBJ1-2; 9 bases map to TRBD1. CDR3 size: 15 residues. The germline V gene encodes CDR1 DFQATT and CDR2 SNEGSKA (reference sequence). Germline trimming cut 3 bases from V and 6 bases from J; bases unmatched to any gene: 11. In nucleotides, the CDR3 is TGCAGTGCTAGCCTCCGGGGAACAGGGGGCGATGGCTACACCTTC. Its protein is CSASLRGTGGDGYTF.

The rearrangement uses TRBV7-8 and TRBJ2-7, with 8 bases identical to TRBD1. Germline CDR1 reads SGHVS; CDR2 reads FQNEAQ. Trimming took 5 bases from V and 5 from J; bases not matched to a gene: 8. The CDR3 is 14 residues long. The CDR3 sequence is CASSPRDRNNEQYV. CDR3 coding DNA: TGTGCCAGCAGCCCGCGGGACAGGAACAACGAGCAGTACGTC.

This clonotype appeared a single time. V is TRBV3-1 and J is TRBJ2-4; tentative D call: TRBD2 (5 bases). Germline-derived CDR1 and CDR2 are LGHDT and YNNKEL (reference sequence). Trimming took off 0 bases at V and 4 bases at J, with 16 bases between the two ends. The CDR3 is 17 residues long. DNA for the CDR3: TGTGCCAGCAGCCAAGAGTCCTCTGCGGGTGGGAAAAACATTCAGTACTTC. It codes for CASSQESSAGGKNIQYF.

This clonotype was recorded a few times. The V gene is TRBV19, the J gene TRBJ2-6; the D gene could be TRBD1 or TRBD2 (5 bases each). Germline CDR1 and CDR2: LNHDA and SQIVND (reference sequence). The CDR3 totals 15 residues. Trimming left V 3 bases short and J 2 bases short, with 8 bases between. CDR3 loop: CASSMMGAGANVLTF. The DNA for the CDR3 is TGTGCCAGTAGTATGATGGGGGCTGGGGCCAACGTCCTGACTTTC.

The sample holds a few counts of this clonotype. The rearrangement links TRBV12-3 or TRBV12-4 to TRBJ1-1, with D uncertain. This CDR3 has 12 amino acids. The germline V and J ends were trimmed by 6 bases and 13 bases, with 18 bases remaining between them. DNA for the CDR3: TGTGCCAGCAGCCGCTCGCAGGTGGAGGGTTTCTTT. It encodes CASSRSQVEGFF.

This clonotype was recorded a few times. The chain carries TRBV6-5 and TRBJ2-1; 11 bases map to TRBD2. The ends lost 6 bases at V and 4 bases at J; junction bases unmatched: 5. Germline V CDR1 and CDR2: MNHEY, SVGAGI. CDR3 size: 15 residues. The CDR3 loop reads CASRGGTSGYNEQFF. The CDR3 nucleotides are TGTGCCAGCAGGGGCGGGACTAGCGGATACAATGAGCAGTTCTTC.

This clonotype was seen ten or more times. This chain uses TRBV7-2 with TRBJ2-5, with a possible D match to TRBD2 (5 bases). The ends were cut back, 1 base at V and 2 bases at J, with 14 bases in the middle. Germline CDR1 SGHTA, CDR2 FQGNSA. This CDR3 is built from 16 residues. CDR3 amino acids: CASSLGGVGEQETQYF. In DNA, the CDR3 is TGTGCCAGCAGCTTAGGAGGAGTCGGGGAGCAAGAGACCCAGTACTTC. Full variable domain (remainder filled in from reference TRBV7-2 and TRBJ2-5): GAGVSQSPSNKVTEKGKDVELRCDPISGHTALYWYRQSLGQGLEFLIYFQGNSAPDKSGLPSDRFSAERTGGSVSTLTIQRTQQEDSAVYLCASSLGGVGEQETQYFGPGTRLLVL.

The chain couples TRBV19 to TRBJ2-1, with 12 bases matching TRBD2. There are 16 residues in the CDR3. Trimming removed 6 bases from V and 6 bases from J; junction bases left unmatched: 9. The V gene's germline CDR1 is LNHDA and CDR2 SQIVND (reference sequence). The DNA of the CDR3 is TGTGCCAGTAGCCTCCATCTAGCGGGAGGGCGCAATGAGCAGTTCTTC. Translated, it gives CASSLHLAGGRNEQFF.

The rearrangement joins TRBV28 to TRBJ2-5; D unresolved. The CDR3 is 12 amino acids. V lost 6 bases, J lost 6 bases, and 11 bases lay in between. Germline CDR1 reads MDHEN; CDR2 reads SYDVKM. CDR3 bases: TGTGCCAGCAGCTCAGTGCGGAAGACCCAGTACTTC. It codes for CASSSVRKTQYF.

The chain links TRBV7-2 to TRBJ2-5, with TRBD1 as a possible D gene (5 bases). This CDR3 region has 13 residues. V gave up 5 bases and J gave up 3 bases, with 10 bases separating them. Germline lookup yields CDR1 SGHTA and CDR2 FQGNSA. CDR3 sequence (DNA): TGTGCCAGCAGCCCGCGACAGAAAGAGACCCAGTACTTC. Translation gives CASSPRQKETQYF. The full variable domain, with the rest looked up from reference TRBV7-2 and TRBJ2-5, is GAGVSQSPSNKVTEKGKDVELRCDPISGHTALYWYRQSLGQGLEFLIYFQGNSAPDKSGLPSDRFSAERTGGSVSTLTIQRTQQEDSAVYLCASSPRQKETQYFGPGTRLLVL.

There are a few counts of this clonotype. This rearrangement joins TRBV20-1 to TRBJ2-5; 7 bases match TRBD2. The germline V gene encodes CDR1 DFQATT and CDR2 SNEGSKA (reference sequence). This CDR3 has 14 residues. V was pared by 1 base and J by 3 bases, with 5 bases of the junction left unmatched. The chain's CDR3 is CSARVSLAEETQYF. The DNA for the CDR3 is TGCAGTGCTAGAGTTTCCCTAGCGGAAGAGACCCAGTACTTC.

This clonotype was observed a handful of times. This sequence joins TRBV30 and TRBJ2-1; the D is unclear. Per the germline V gene, CDR1 is GTSNPN and CDR2 is SVGIG (reference sequence). V was cut by 2 bases and J by 7 bases, with 12 bases left in between. This CDR3 region has 13 residues. CDR3 bases: TGTGCCTGGAGTAGGTCAGGCAGTAATGAGCAGTTCTTC. Its translation is CAWSRSGSNEQFF. The full variable domain, rest sourced from reference TRBV30 and TRBJ2-1, is SQTIHQWPATLVQPVGSPLSLECTVEGTSNPNLYWYRQAAGRGLQLLFYSVGIGQISSEVPQNLSASRPQDRQFILSSKKLLLSDSGFYLCAWSRSGSNEQFFGPGTRLTVL.

This clonotype was seen only a few times. This rearrangement joins TRBV20-1 to TRBJ1-5; D is possibly TRBD1 (6 bases). The CDR3 sequence is 14 residues long. Germline lookup yields CDR1 DFQATT and CDR2 SNEGSKA (reference sequence). Trimming pared 1 base from V and 1 base from J, leaving 8 bases between. The CDR3 DNA is TGCAGTGCTAGAGCAGGGGACAGCAATCAGCCCCAGCATTTT. This encodes CSARAGDSNQPQHF.

This clonotype appeared a single time. This may be a read error: a much more frequent sequence differs by one nucleotide. The chain has TRBV3-1 and TRBJ1-1; 7 bases line up with TRBD1. In germline, CDR1 is LGHDT, CDR2 YNNKEL (reference sequence). The CDR3 is 14 amino acids. Unmatched junction bases numbered 4, after V lost 5 bases and J lost 1 base. CDR3 region: CASSSDRENTEAFF. The CDR3 nucleotides read TGTGCCAGCAGCTCCGACAGGGAGAACACTGAAGCTTTCTTT.

This chain links TRBV18 with TRBJ2-1; D is possibly TRBD2 (6 bases). The CDR3 covers 15 residues. Germline V CDR1 and CDR2: KGHSH, LQKENI. Trimming removed 3 bases at V and 3 bases at J, with 12 bases between. CDR3 sequence (DNA): TGTGCCAGCTCACCGAGGGTAGCGGACTACAATGAGCAGTTCTTC. This gives the protein CASSPRVADYNEQFF.